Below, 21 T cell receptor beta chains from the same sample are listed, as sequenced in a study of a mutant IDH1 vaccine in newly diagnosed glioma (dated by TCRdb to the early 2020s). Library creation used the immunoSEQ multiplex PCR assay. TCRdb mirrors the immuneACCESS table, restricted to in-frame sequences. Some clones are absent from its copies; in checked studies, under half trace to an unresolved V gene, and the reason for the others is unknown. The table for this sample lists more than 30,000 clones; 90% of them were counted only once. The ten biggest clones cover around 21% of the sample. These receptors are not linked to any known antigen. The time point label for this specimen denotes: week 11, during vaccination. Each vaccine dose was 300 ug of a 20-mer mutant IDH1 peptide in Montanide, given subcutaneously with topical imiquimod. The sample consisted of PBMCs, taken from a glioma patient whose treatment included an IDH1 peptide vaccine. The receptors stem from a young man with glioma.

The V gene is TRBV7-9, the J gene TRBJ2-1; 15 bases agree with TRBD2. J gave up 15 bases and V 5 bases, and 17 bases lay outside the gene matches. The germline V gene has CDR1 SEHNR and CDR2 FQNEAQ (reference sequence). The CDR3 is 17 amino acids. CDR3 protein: CASSEGTSGRPPFRPFF. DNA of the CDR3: TGTGCCAGCAGCGAAGGGACTAGCGGGAGGCCCCCTTTTCGTCCGTTCTTC.

CDR3 loop: CSVVRVYQETQYF. In nucleotides, the CDR3 is TGCAGCGTTGTACGGGTGTACCAAGAGACCCAGTACTTC. V is TRBV29-1 and J is TRBJ2-5; D not certain. The CDR3 has 13 residues. Germline V gene sequence: CDR1 SQVTM, CDR2 ANQGSEA. V lost 4 bases, J lost 0 bases, and 9 bases lay in between.

The DNA for the CDR3 is TGTGCCAGTAGACTTTGGCCCTATGGCTACACCTTC. Its translation is CASRLWPYGYTF. The chain joins TRBV19 to TRBJ1-2; D is unresolved. Germline CDR1 LNHDA, CDR2 SQIVND (reference sequence). The CDR3 contains 12 residues. Trimming took off 6 bases at V and 4 bases at J, with 9 bases between the two ends.

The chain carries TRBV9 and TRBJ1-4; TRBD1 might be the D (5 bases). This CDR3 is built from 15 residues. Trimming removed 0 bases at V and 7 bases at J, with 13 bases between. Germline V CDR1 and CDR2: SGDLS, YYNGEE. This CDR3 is CASSVGGITGEKLFF. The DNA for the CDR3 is TGTGCCAGCAGCGTAGGGGGGATTACTGGTGAAAAACTGTTTTTT.

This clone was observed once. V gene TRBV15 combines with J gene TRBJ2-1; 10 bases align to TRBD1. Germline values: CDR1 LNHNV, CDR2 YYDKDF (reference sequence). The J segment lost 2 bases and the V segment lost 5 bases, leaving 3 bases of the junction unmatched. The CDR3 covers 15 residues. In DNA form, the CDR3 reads TGTGCCACCAGCCGGACAGGGGGAGCCTACAATGAGCAGTTCTTC. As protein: CATSRTGGAYNEQFF.

CDR3: CASSISLAGGSYEQYF. The CDR3, as DNA: TGTGCCAGTAGTATATCCCTAGCGGGGGGCTCCTACGAGCAGTACTTC. V usage is TRBV19 and J usage is TRBJ2-7; 11 nucleotides agree with TRBD2. The CDR3 is 16 amino acids. Unmatched junction bases numbered 3, after V lost 2 bases and J lost 0 bases. The germline V gene has CDR1 LNHDA and CDR2 SQIVND (reference sequence).

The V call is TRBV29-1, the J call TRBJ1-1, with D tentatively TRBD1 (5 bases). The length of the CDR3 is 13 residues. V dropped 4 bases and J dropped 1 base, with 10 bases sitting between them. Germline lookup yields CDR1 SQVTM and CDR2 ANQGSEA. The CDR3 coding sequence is TGCAGCGTTGGCGGCAGGGCGAACACTGAAGCTTTCTTT. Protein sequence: CSVGGRANTEAFF.

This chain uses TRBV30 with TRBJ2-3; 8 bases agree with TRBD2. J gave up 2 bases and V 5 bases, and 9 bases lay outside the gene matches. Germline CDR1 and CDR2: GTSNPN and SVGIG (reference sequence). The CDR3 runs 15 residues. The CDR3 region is CAWGVGLGSTDTQYF. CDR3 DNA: TGTGCCTGGGGCGTGGGACTAGGCTCCACAGATACGCAGTATTTT.

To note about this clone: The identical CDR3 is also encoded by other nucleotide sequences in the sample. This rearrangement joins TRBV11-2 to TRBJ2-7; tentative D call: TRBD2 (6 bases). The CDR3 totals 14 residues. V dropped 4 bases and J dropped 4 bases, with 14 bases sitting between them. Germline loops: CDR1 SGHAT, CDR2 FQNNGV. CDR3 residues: CASSSSTGGYEQYF. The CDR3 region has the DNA TGTGCCAGCAGCTCATCAACCGGGGGATACGAGCAGTACTTC.

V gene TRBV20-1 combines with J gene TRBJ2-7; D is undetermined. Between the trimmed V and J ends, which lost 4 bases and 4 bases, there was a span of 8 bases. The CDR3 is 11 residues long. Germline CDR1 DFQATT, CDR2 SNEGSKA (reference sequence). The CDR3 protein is CSATRAYEQYF. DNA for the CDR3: TGCAGTGCTACTAGGGCATACGAGCAGTACTTC.

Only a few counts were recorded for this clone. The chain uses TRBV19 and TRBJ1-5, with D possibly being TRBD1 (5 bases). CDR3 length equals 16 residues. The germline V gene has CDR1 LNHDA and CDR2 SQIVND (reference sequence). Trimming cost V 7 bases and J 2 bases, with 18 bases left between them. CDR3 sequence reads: CASMAMGGGGNQPQHF. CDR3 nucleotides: TGTGCCAGTATGGCCATGGGGGGAGGTGGCAATCAGCCCCAGCATTTT.

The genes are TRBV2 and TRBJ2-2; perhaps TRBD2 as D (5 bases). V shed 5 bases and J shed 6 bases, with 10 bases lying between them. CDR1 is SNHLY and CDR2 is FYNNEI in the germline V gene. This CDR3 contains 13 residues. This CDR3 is CASSSLASGELFF. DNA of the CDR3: TGTGCCAGCAGTTCCCTAGCCTCCGGGGAGCTGTTTTTT.

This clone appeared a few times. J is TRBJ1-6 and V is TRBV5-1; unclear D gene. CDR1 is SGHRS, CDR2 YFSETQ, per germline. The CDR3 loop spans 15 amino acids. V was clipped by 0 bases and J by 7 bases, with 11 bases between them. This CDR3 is CASSLGAFGNSPLHF. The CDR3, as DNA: TGCGCCAGCAGCTTGGGGGCGTTTGGGAATTCACCCCTCCACTTT.

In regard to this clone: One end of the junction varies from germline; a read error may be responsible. The CDR3 here is CASSLEPPQGRRTEAFF. The DNA of the CDR3 is TGTGCCAGTAGCTTAGAACCACCCCAGGGAAGGAGGACTGAAGCTTTCTTT. The chain carries TRBV7-6 and TRBJ1-1; the D gene is possibly TRBD1 (5 bases). CDR3 length: 17 amino acids. Germline lookup yields CDR1 SGHVS and CDR2 FNYEAQ.

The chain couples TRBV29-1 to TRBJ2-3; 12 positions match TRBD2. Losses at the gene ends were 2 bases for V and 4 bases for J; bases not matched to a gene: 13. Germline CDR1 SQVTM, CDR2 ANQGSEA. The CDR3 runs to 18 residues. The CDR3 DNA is TGCAGCGTTGAACCCCCCCCTAGCGGGAGGGCCGGGGCAGATACGCAGTATTTT. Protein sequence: CSVEPPPSGRAGADTQYF.

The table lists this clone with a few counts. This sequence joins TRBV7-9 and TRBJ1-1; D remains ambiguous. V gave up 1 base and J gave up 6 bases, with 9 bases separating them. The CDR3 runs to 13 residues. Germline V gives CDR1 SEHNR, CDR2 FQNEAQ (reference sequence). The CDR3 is CASSLGTKSEAFF. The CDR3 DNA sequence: TGTGCCAGCAGCTTAGGTACAAAATCTGAAGCTTTCTTT.

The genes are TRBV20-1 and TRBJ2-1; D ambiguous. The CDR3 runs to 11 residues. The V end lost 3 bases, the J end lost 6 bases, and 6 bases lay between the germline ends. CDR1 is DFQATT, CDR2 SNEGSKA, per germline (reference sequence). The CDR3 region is CSASGPNEQFF. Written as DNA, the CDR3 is TGCAGTGCTAGTGGACCCAATGAGCAGTTCTTC.

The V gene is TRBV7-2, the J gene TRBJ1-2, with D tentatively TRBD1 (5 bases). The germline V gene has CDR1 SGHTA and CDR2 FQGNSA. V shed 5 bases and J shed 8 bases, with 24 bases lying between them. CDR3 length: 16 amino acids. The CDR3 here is CASSALGQGYFMGYTF. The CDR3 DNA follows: TGTGCCAGCAGCGCACTGGGGCAGGGATATTTTATGGGCTACACCTTC.

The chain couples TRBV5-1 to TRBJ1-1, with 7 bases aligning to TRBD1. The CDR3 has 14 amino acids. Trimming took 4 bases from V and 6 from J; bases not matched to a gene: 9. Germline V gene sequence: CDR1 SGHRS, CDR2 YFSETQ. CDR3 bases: TGCGCCAGCAGCATAACGGGTACAGGGGCTGAAGCTTTCTTT. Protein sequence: CASSITGTGAEAFF.

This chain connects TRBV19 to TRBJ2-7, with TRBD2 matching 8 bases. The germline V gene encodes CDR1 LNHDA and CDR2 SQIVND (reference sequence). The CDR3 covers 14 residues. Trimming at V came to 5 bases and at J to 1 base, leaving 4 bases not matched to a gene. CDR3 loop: CASSPSGRSYEQYF. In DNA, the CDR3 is TGTGCCAGTAGTCCCAGCGGGAGATCCTACGAGCAGTACTTC.

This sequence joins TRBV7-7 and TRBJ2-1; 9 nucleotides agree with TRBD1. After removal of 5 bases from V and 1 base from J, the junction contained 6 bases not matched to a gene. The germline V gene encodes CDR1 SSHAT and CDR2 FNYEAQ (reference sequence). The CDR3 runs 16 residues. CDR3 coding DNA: TGTGCCAGCAGCCCGGGACAGGGACTATCCTACAATGAGCAGTTCTTC. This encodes CASSPGQGLSYNEQFF.